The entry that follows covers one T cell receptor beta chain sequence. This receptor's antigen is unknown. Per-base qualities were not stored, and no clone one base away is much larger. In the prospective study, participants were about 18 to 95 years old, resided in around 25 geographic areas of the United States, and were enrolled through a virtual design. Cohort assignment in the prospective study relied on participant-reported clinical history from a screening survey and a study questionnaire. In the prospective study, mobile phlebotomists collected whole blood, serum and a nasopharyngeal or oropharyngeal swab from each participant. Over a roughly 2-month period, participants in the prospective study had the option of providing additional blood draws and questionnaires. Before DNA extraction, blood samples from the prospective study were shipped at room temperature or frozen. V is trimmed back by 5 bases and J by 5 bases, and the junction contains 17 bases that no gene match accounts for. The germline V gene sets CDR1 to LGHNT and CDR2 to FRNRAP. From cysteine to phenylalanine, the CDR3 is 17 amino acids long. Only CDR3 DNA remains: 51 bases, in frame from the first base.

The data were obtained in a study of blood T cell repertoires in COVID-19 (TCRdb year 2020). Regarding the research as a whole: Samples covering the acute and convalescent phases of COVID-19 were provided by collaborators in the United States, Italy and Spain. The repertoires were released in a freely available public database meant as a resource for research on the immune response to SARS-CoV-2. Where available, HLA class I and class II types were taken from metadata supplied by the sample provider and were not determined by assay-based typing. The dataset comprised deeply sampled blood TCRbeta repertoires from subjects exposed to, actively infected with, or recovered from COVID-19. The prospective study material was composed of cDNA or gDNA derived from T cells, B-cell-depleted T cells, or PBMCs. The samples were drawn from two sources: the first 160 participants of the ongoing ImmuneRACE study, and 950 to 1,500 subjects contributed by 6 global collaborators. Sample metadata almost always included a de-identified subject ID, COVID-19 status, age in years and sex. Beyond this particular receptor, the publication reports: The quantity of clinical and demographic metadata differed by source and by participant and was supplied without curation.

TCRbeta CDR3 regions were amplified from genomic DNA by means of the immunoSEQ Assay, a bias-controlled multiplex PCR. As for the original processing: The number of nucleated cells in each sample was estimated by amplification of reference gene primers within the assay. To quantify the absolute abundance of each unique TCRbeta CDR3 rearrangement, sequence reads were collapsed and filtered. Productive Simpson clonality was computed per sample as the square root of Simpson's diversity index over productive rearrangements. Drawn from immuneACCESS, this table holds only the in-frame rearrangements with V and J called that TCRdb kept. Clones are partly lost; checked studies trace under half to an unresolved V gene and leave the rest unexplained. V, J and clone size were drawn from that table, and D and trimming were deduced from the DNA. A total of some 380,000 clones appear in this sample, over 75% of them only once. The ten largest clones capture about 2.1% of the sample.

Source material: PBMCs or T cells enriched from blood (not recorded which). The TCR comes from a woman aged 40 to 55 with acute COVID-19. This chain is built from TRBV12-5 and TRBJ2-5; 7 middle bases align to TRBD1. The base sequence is TGTGCTAGTGGTATTCTCATTTCAGGGGGTCGCGGGGAGACCCAGTACTTC. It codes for CASGILISGGRGETQYF.